This TCR beta chain was found in a study of cytomegalovirus exposure and HLA in healthy donors (dated by TCRdb to between 2016 and 2019). For the wider study: An earlier analysis of roughly 500 of the donors reported 250 to 350 Gb of sequence data and more than 90 million unique TCR beta sequences from about 200 million T cells. An early release that covered fewer than 750 HLA-typed donors contained approximately 300 gigabases of sequencing data and roughly 84 million unique TCR sequences. Among the approximately 430 genotyped donors, 75% to 90% belonged to the genetic ancestry cluster associated with self-reported Caucasian donors. The study aimed to test whether signatures of past pathogen exposure could be identified by cataloging public T cell receptors. The T cell repertoires of under 700 subjects were profiled by immunosequencing and related to cytomegalovirus serostatus. Besides the first cohort of under 700 subjects, a separate validation cohort made up of roughly 120 different subjects was used. High-throughput TCR immunosequencing, statistical association of individual TCRs with disease status, and machine learning were combined to predict cytomegalovirus infection status. A later analysis re-examined previously published TCR beta repertoires from 600 to 700 donors and added high-resolution HLA genotyping to investigate patterns of TCR occurrence. The later analysis used no new phenotypic data to find candidate immune exposures, relying instead on TCR beta sequences and their occurrence across donors. An earlier analysis of 587 of the donors used high-throughput TCR beta sequencing to judge whether each TCR beta V gene segment behaved as functional or pseudogenic. Donor age, sex, ethnicity and CMV serostatus were compiled alongside the repertoire data. A later genetic analysis took genome-wide SNP genotypes for 398 of the 666 donors and used that subset as a discovery cohort. All discovery cohort repertoires had been generated using a single sequencing platform. HLA typing included class I and class II loci at four-digit resolution. The number of donors typed differed by locus, with 629-630 for A, B, C, DRB1 and DQB1, 522 for DQA1, under 610 for DPA1, and over 400 for DPB1. Four or five DR-DQ haplotypes were handled as single units for association and clustering, since linkage in the cohort was strong. Across approximately 420 genotyped donors of the cohort, an average of about 250,000 unique TCR beta nucleotide sequences per donor were sequenced, and approximately 19% of those sequences were non-productive.

Libraries were constructed by the immunoSEQ multiplex PCR assay. A mixture of 60 forward primers for TCR Vbeta segments and 13 reverse primers for TCR Jbeta segments was used in the multiplex PCR. A multiplex PCR assay on genomic DNA amplified the CDR3 region of rearranged TCR beta genes. Amplified TCR beta libraries were sequenced as 87-base-pair reads on the Illumina HiSeq System. The original pipeline was this. A later analysis tallied roughly 76 million unique TCR beta chains across the 666 repertoires, and approximately 9.9 million of those chains were shared by two or more donors. Raw reads were error-corrected and collapsed into unique sequences by a nearest-neighbor algorithm in which closely related sequences were merged to remove PCR and sequencing errors. Alignment of CDR3 sequences to IMGT reference sequences was used to assign V, D and J gene segments. For a sequence to be retained, at least a six-nucleotide match to both a V gene segment and a J gene segment was required. A rearrangement was called productive if the CDR3 had no stop codons and remained in frame with V and J, and every other rearrangement was called non-productive. Following IMGT convention, CDR3 was defined as the stretch from the second conserved V-encoded cysteine to the conserved J-encoded phenylalanine. The earlier analysis of approximately 500 of the donors excluded sequences that lacked an unambiguous match to a single V gene segment. An earlier analysis of roughly 590 of the donors called V segments functional above 56.7% productive rearrangements and segregating when the between-donor standard deviation exceeded 5%. A statistical classification framework was built to diagnose cytomegalovirus status from the catalog of TCR beta chain sequences. In a later analysis, V and J genes were assigned by comparing TCR nucleotide sequences against IMGT/GENE-DB human TR gene sequences. In a later analysis, CDR3 sequences and most-parsimonious VDJ recombination scenarios were assigned using the TCRdist pipeline. In a later analysis, each TCR beta chain was defined by its CDR3 amino acid sequence together with its V-gene family, and reads lacking a unique V-gene family were excluded. A later analysis removed 450 to 600 highly shared, low-generation-probability nucleotide sequences to deal with suspected cross-contamination and a sequencing artifact. In a later analysis, a clonal expansion index was calculated for each public chain from normalized within-repertoire ranks of inferred template counts. Generation probabilities in a later analysis came from a VDJ recombination model fitted to out-of-frame rearrangements, and those results were checked against IGoR. In a later analysis, TCR-TCR, TCR-HLA and TCR-CMV co-occurrence was scored with hypergeometric tests, and a repertoire-size bias correction was applied to TCR pairs. False discovery rates were estimated in a later analysis by permuting HLA or CMV assignments 20 times. In a later analysis, co-occurring TCRs were grouped with DBSCAN, and TCRdist sequence similarity was added when clustering was performed within HLA-allele-positive subsets. Repertoires with fewer than 30,000 or more than 120,000 public chains, plus five repertoires with anomalous nucleotide sharing, were excluded from co-occurrence clustering. TCRdb holds this immuneACCESS table with in-frame rearrangements only. Some clones are missing; in checked studies, unresolved V genes explain under half, and the rest has no known cause. That table gives V, J and clone size, and the DNA gave D and trimming. The sample contains nearly 200,000 clones, about 90% of them found a single time. The top ten hold around 1.4% of the sample.

This clone was picked up one time. The specificity of this receptor is unknown. Base quality data are lacking; no much larger clone is found one base away. The CDR3 spans 13 residues, from the cysteine through the phenylalanine. The only DNA kept is the CDR3, 39 bases in frame from the first base. CDR1 SNHLY and CDR2 FYNNEI are derived from the germline V gene. V and J are truncated by 7 bases and 0 bases respectively, leaving an intervening sequence of 7 bases. Overall results and qualifications from the work: In vitro tests confirmed that a few of the cytomegalovirus-associated TCR beta chains recognize cytomegalovirus antigens. A further reported finding was that TCR beta sequences accurately predicted the HLA-A and HLA-B alleles for most subjects in the first cohort. Because counts were too low, approximately 18 rarely observed V segments, including chromosome 9 orphons, were excluded from the earlier analysis of under 650 of the donors. This cohort had only TCR beta chains sequenced, and the lack of alpha or paired-chain data limited which features could be detected. In a later analysis, TCR association rates were found to vary across HLA loci, with the most associated TCRs seen for DRB1 alleles and the fewest for HLA-C alleles. Linkage disequilibrium might explain the correlated functional status among segregating V segments, but an unknown experimental factor could not be ruled out. A later analysis found that most CMV-associated TCR beta chains appeared HLA-restricted, with HLA associations seemingly driven largely by CMV exposure. While some public TCRs were present in many individuals, most TCR sequences turned up only very rarely across donors. Sequencing depth was assumed to be roughly uniform across donors in the presence/absence analyses, though that assumption may not hold. Because HLA typing was unavailable for some donors at each locus, only the typed subset was used in association tests. Several of the top co-occurrence clusters appeared to be linked to parvovirus B19, influenza, CMV and Epstein-Barr virus, according to a later analysis. The authors suggested that the approach could potentially be generalized to other disease states and immunological phenotypes. The study gave a list of some 150 TCR beta chains associated with cytomegalovirus. Some IMGT-functional V segments, including TRBV6-2 and TRBV6-3, could not be told apart with the 87-base-pair reads, so those segments were excluded. A later genetic analysis associated a missense DCLRE1C variant with V-gene and J-gene trimming of TCR beta chains, and an independent cohort replicated the association. A later analysis found that HLA-associated TCR beta chains were more clonally expanded and had lower generation probabilities than equally common non-associated chains. A cluster of highly shared sequence variants was judged likely to represent a technical artifact of the sequencing pipeline. According to a later genetic analysis, donors in an Asian-associated ancestry cluster had fewer N-insertions in productive TCRs than the approximately 700-donor mean. Immune exposure information for the cohort was limited to CMV serostatus. Strong co-occurrence of HLA alleles, especially DR and DQ, made assigning TCR associations to individual alleles difficult. Specific HLA alleles were associated with 15,000 to 20,000 TCR beta sequences at a false discovery rate of 0.05 in a later analysis. In both the original and validation cohorts, the classifier was reported to diagnose cytomegalovirus status with high specificity and sensitivity. In an earlier analysis of roughly 560 of the donors, most TCR beta V segments were observed in productive rearrangements about 90% or about 30% of the time, broadly matching IMGT annotations.

In total, 500 to 700 healthy bone marrow donors made up the cohort. All cohort members were sampled while nominally healthy, although unrecorded immune exposures were likely present. The donor tested CMV seronegative and was one of the 352 seronegative cohort members. Each donor provided a peripheral blood sample, and peripheral blood mononuclear cells were used for TCR beta sequencing. Genomic DNA extraction from the blood cell samples was performed with the Qiagen DNeasy Blood Extraction Kit. The receptor's source is a man aged 25 to 40 in good health and CMV-seronegative. The sequenced sample was PBMCs. The chain is made from TRBV2 and TRBJ1-3, with no reliable assignment of the D segment. The CDR3 protein sequence reads: CASKADSGNTIYF. The DNA sequence follows: TGTGCCAGCAAAGCTGACTCTGGAAACACCATATATTTT.